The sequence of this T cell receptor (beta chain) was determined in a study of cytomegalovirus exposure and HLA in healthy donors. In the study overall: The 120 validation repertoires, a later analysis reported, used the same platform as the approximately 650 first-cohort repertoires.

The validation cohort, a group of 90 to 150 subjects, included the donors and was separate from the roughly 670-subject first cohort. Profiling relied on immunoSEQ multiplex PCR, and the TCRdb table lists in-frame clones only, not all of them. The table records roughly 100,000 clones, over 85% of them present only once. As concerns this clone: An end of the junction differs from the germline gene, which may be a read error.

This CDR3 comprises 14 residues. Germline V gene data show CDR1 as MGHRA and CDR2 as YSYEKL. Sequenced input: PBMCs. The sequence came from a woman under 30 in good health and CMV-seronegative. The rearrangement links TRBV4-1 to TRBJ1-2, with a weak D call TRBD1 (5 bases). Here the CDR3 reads CASSRDSVLPPFGF. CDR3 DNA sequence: TGCGCCAGCAGCCGAGACAGCGTTTTACCCCCTTTTGGCTTC.